This T cell receptor beta chain was profiled in a study of blood T cell repertoires in COVID-19. Study overall: Donors in the United States, Italy and Spain gave samples during acute or convalescent COVID-19. Sample material is recorded as cDNA or gDNA derived from T cells, B-cell-depleted T cells, or PBMCs.

In the original processing: Amplification with reference gene primers provided the estimates of nucleated cell counts. Some clones are missing from TCRdb's copy, which holds only in-frame ones; the method was immunoSEQ multiplex PCR. V and J calls and clone size are copied from that table; D and trimming were computed from the DNA. The sample holds 35,000 to 50,000 clones, 70% to 90% seen once. J gave up 5 bases and V 8 bases, and 10 bases lay outside the gene matches. In germline, CDR1 is MNHEY, CDR2 SVGAGI. CDR3 size: 14 residues. This chain uses TRBV6-5 with TRBJ1-1; TRBD1 matches 8 bases. This TCR came from a human donor in a cohort sampled during active COVID-19. The material sequenced was peripheral blood. CDR3 nucleotide sequence: TGTGCCAGCTGGCAGGGGGCGGTACATACTGAAGCTTTCTTT. Its translation is CASWQGAVHTEAFF.